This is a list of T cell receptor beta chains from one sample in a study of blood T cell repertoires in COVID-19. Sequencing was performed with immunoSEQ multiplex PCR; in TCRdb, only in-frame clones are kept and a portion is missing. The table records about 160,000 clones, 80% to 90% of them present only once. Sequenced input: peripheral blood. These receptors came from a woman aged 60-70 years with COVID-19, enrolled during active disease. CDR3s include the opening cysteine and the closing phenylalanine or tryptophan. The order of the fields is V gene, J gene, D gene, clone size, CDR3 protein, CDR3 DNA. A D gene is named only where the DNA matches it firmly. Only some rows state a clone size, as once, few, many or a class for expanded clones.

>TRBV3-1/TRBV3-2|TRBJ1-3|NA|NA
CASSLYIRGLSGNTIYF
TGTGCCAGCAGCCTATATATCCGGGGACTCTCTGGAAACACCATATATTTT
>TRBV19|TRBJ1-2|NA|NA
CASSMLTSGNYTF
TGTGCCAGTAGTATGTTGACTTCCGGCAACTACACCTTC
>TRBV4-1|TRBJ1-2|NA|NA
CASSQGSDKANYGYTF
TGCGCCAGCAGCCAAGGGAGCGATAAAGCTAACTATGGCTACACCTTC
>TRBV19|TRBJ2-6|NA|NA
CASTWGRSSGANVLTF
TGTGCCAGTACGTGGGGCCGCTCTTCCGGGGCCAACGTCCTGACTTTC
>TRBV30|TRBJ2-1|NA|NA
CAWGRLNEQFF
TGTGCCTGGGGTAGATTAAATGAGCAGTTCTTC
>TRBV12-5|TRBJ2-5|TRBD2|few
CASGLGLAGGETQYF
TGTGCTAGTGGTTTGGGGCTAGCGGGGGGAGAGACCCAGTACTTC
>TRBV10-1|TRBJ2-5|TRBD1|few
CASSVDRGPWGEETQYF
TGCGCCAGCAGTGTCGACAGGGGCCCCTGGGGAGAAGAGACCCAGTACTTC
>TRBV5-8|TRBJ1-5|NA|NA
CASSLGNRANQPQHF
TGTGCCAGCAGCTTAGGGAACAGGGCCAATCAGCCCCAGCATTTT
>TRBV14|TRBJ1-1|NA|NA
CASSSPGFAENTEAFF
TGTGCCAGCAGCAGTCCAGGGTTCGCCGAGAACACTGAAGCTTTCTTT
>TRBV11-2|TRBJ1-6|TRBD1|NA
CASSRRTGQGNSPLHF
TGTGCCAGCAGCCGTAGAACAGGACAGGGAAATTCACCCCTCCACTTT
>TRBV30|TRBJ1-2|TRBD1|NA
CACGQGDGYTF
TGTGCCTGTGGACAGGGAGATGGCTACACCTTC
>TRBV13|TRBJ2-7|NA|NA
CASSSPRGNEQYF
TGTGCCAGCAGCTCCCCTCGGGGGAACGAGCAGTACTTC
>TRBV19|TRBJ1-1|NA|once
CASSISPPQRMNTEAFF
TGTGCCAGTAGTATTTCCCCCCCGCAGAGGATGAACACTGAAGCTTTCTTT
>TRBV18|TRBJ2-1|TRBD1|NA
CASSPPQGAYNEQFF
TGTGCCAGCTCACCTCCGCAGGGGGCCTACAATGAGCAGTTCTTC
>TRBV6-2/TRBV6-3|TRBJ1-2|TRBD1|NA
CASSFQGTGGNYGYTF
TGTGCCAGCAGCTTCCAAGGGACAGGGGGCAACTATGGCTACACCTTC
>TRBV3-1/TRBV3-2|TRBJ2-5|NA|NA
CASSPLGVVETQYF
TGTGCCAGCAGCCCACTCGGGGTGGTTGAGACCCAGTACTTC
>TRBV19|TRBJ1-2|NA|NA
CASTPGQDSYGYTF
TGTGCCAGTACTCCGGGACAAGATAGTTATGGCTACACCTTC